One sample yielded the 24 T cell receptor beta chains listed below, sequenced in a study of T-cell reconstitution after alpha-beta-depleted transplantation in children. During its preparation, the TCRbeta library received unique molecular identifiers. Via MiXCR, TCRdb re-called the PCR reads, giving one row per CDR3 protein. The data contain over 100,000 distinct CDR3 sequences, about 7.5% of them singletons. The sample consisted of PBMCs, taken before TCRalphabeta/CD19-depleted stem cell transplant. These receptors came from a boy between 2 and 10 years old with acute lymphoblastic leukemia, due to receive a stem cell transplant.

Ten or more counts support this clonotype. The V gene is TRBV5-1, the J gene TRBJ2-1; D might be TRBD2 (6 bases). Germline-derived CDR1 and CDR2 are SGHRS and YFSETQ. The V and J ends lost 4 bases and 5 bases respectively, with 22 bases between them. The CDR3 loop spans 17 amino acids. Written as DNA, the CDR3 is TGCGCCAGCAGCCCGGGAGTTCCCAGAGACAATCACAATGAGCAGTTCTTC. Its translation: CASSPGVPRDNHNEQFF. The full variable domain, in which reference TRBV5-1 and TRBJ2-1 provide the parts outside the CDR3, is KAGVTQTPRYLIKTRGQQVTLSCSPISGHRSVSWYQQTPGQGLQFLFEYFSETQRNKGNFPGRFSGRQFSNSRSEMNVSTLELGDSALYLCASSPGVPRDNHNEQFFGPGTRLTVL.

V is TRBV5-6 and J is TRBJ2-7; no reliable D call. V shed 4 bases and J shed 6 bases, with 14 bases lying between them. Germline-derived CDR1 and CDR2 are SGHDT and YYEEEE. This CDR3 region has 13 residues. DNA of the CDR3: TGTGCCAGCAGCCCCGGGCCTCCTCGCGAGCAGTACTTC. Translation gives CASSPGPPREQYF.

CDR3 bases: TGCGCCAGCAGCCATTCGCCCGGGACAGGGGGGGAGACCCAGTACTTC. This codes for CASSHSPGTGGETQYF. The rearrangement uses TRBV4-3 and TRBJ2-5; 11 bases fit TRBD1. The V and J ends lost 3 bases and 5 bases, in that order; junction bases with no gene match: 8. Germline assignment: CDR1 LGHNA and CDR2 YSLEER. This CDR3 is built from 16 residues.

V and J are TRBV10-3 and TRBJ2-6; tentatively, D is TRBD1 or TRBD2 (5 bases each). This CDR3 region has 17 residues. Trimming pared 6 bases from V and 1 base from J, leaving 16 bases between. Germline lookup yields CDR1 ENHRY and CDR2 SYGVKD. The CDR3 is CAIRIGADPSGANVLTF. The CDR3, as DNA: TGTGCCATCAGGATCGGGGCTGACCCATCTGGGGCCAACGTCCTGACTTTC.

The chain recombines TRBV10-3 with TRBJ2-1; 10 bases align to TRBD1. V shed 4 bases and J 8 bases; nucleotides not matched to a gene: 8. The CDR3 is 15 residues long. Germline V gene sequence: CDR1 ENHRY, CDR2 SYGVKD. Written as DNA, the CDR3 is TGTGCCATCAGTGCAAGGGGGACAGGGGCGGATGAGCAGTTCTTC. Encoded protein: CAISARGTGADEQFF.

This clonotype showed up many times. J is TRBJ1-5 and V is TRBV27; 7 nucleotides line up with TRBD1. CDR1 is MNHEY and CDR2 is SMNVEV in the germline V gene (reference sequence). This CDR3 is 16 amino acids long. V lost 1 base to trimming and J lost 1 base; unmatched junction nucleotides: 4. As DNA, the CDR3 is TGTGCCAGCAGTTTATTTGGGACAGCAAGCAATCAGCCCCAGCATTTT. It is translated as CASSLFGTASNQPQHF.

The V and J genes are TRBV4-1 and TRBJ2-6, with a possible D match to TRBD2 (6 bases). Germline CDR1 MGHRA, CDR2 YSYEKL. This CDR3 is 16 amino acids long. V lost 10 bases and J 2 bases, leaving 18 bases between the germline ends. CDR3 sequence: CATGGTDWAGANVLTF. In nucleotides, the CDR3 is TGCGCCACCGGAGGGACGGATTGGGCTGGGGCCAACGTCCTGACTTTC.

The chain joins TRBV7-2 to TRBJ2-3; 9 bases map to TRBD2. CDR3 length equals 15 residues. V lost 1 base and J lost 8; bases outside the gene matches: 7. Germline CDR1 is SGHTA and CDR2 is FQGNSA. The CDR3 loop reads CASSLGGGGAGTQYF. Written as DNA, the CDR3 is TGTGCCAGCAGCTTAGGGGGCGGGGGGGCAGGTACGCAGTATTTT.

Many counts were recorded for this clonotype. The genes are TRBV7-9 and TRBJ2-3; D possibly uses TRBD1 or TRBD2 (5 bases each). V was pared by 8 bases and J by 2 bases, with 11 bases between. The germline V gene has CDR1 SEHNR and CDR2 FQNEAQ (reference sequence). There are 13 residues in the CDR3. In nucleotides, the CDR3 is TGTGCCAGCTGGGGGATCAACACAGATACGCAGTATTTT. Translation: CASWGINTDTQYF.

This clonotype was recorded at least ten times. V gene TRBV7-2 combines with J gene TRBJ1-6; D not certain. The CDR3 is 20 amino acids. Germline-derived CDR1 and CDR2 are SGHTA and FQGNSA. V lost 4 bases and J lost 0, with 22 bases in between. CDR3 loop: CASSSTPILAGSSYNSPLHF. DNA of the CDR3: TGTGCCAGCAGCTCCACCCCAATCTTGGCAGGCAGCTCCTATAATTCACCCCTCCACTTT.

V usage is TRBV20-1 and J usage is TRBJ1-2; maybe TRBD1 (5 bases). The CDR3 sequence is 14 residues long. Germline V gene lookup returns CDR1 DFQATT and CDR2 SNEGSKA (reference sequence). The V and J ends lost 0 bases and 4 bases respectively, with 12 bases between them. CDR3 protein: CSARDENRIYGYTF. As DNA, the CDR3 is TGCAGTGCTAGAGATGAAAACAGGATCTATGGCTACACCTTC.

The chain links TRBV11-2 to TRBJ1-3; D is unclear. Trimming removed 4 bases from V and 1 base from J, with 23 bases in between. CDR1 SGHAT and CDR2 FQNNGV come from the germline V gene. This CDR3 contains 19 residues. CDR3 nucleotides: TGTGCCAGCAGCTCAAGGACCCCTGGCCGCGGAAGGTCTGGAAACACCATATATTTT. Translating gives CASSSRTPGRGRSGNTIYF.

This clonotype was seen repeatedly, ten times or more. The genes are TRBV7-2 and TRBJ2-2; D is undetermined. The V gene's germline CDR1 is SGHTA and CDR2 FQGNSA. V was pared by 2 bases and J by 1 base, with 5 bases between. The CDR3 length is 14 residues. The CDR3 here is CASSLLWNTGELFF. For the CDR3, the DNA is TGTGCCAGCAGCTTACTTTGGAACACCGGGGAGCTGTTTTTT.

This clonotype was recorded at least ten times. The rearrangement joins TRBV4-2 to TRBJ2-7; tentative D call: TRBD1 (6 bases). Trimming took off 0 bases at V and 2 bases at J, with 11 bases between the two ends. The germline V gene has CDR1 LGHNA and CDR2 YNFKEQ. The CDR3 is 15 residues long. Here the CDR3 reads CASSQESRGPYEQYF. CDR3 nucleotides: TGTGCCAGCAGCCAAGAGAGCAGGGGCCCCTACGAGCAGTACTTC.

This clonotype was recorded a few times. V and J are TRBV9 and TRBJ2-3; no clear D gene. The CDR3 has 12 amino acids. V was cut by 0 bases and J by 4 bases, with 3 bases left in between. Germline CDR1 SGDLS, CDR2 YYNGEE. CDR3 coding DNA: TGTGCCAGCAGCGTAGAGCCAGATACGCAGTATTTT. It yields the protein CASSVEPDTQYF.

In this sample, this clonotype turned up many times. V is TRBV4-2 and J is TRBJ1-2, with a possible D match to TRBD1 (6 bases). V was pared by 0 bases and J by 5 bases, with 16 bases between. Germline CDR1 is LGHNA and CDR2 is YNFKEQ. CDR3 length equals 16 residues. CDR3 loop: CASSQDITGTEYGYTF. In DNA form, the CDR3 reads TGTGCCAGCAGCCAAGATATTACAGGGACTGAATATGGCTACACCTTC.

In its sample, this clonotype was seen many times. The chain employs TRBV7-2 and TRBJ2-7; no clear D. The germline gives CDR1 SGHTA, CDR2 FQGNSA. V was pared by 3 bases and J by 4 bases, with 10 bases between. The CDR3 has 13 residues. The CDR3 spells CASSFDHKYEQYF. The CDR3 DNA follows: TGTGCCAGCAGCTTCGACCACAAATACGAGCAGTACTTC.

The chain carries TRBV20-1 and TRBJ2-3; D possibly uses TRBD1 or TRBD2 (6 bases each). Trimming pared 8 bases from V and 3 bases from J, leaving 15 bases between. CDR1 and CDR2 from the germline V gene are DFQATT and SNEGSKA (reference sequence). The CDR3 length is 13 residues. CDR3 sequence (DNA): TGCAGTACGAACCAGGGGAGGACAGATACGCAGTATTTT. It specifies CSTNQGRTDTQYF.

This clonotype was counted many times. The chain uses TRBV7-3 and TRBJ1-3; D unclear. The CDR3 is made up of 15 amino acids. Germline V gene lookup returns CDR1 SGHTA and CDR2 FQGTGA. Trimming pared 1 base from V and 0 bases from J, leaving 7 bases between. This chain's CDR3 is CASSLIGDSGNTIYF. CDR3 coding DNA: TGTGCCAGCAGCTTAATTGGGGACTCTGGAAACACCATATATTTT.

The V call is TRBV20-1, the J call TRBJ1-1; D might be TRBD1 (5 bases). V dropped 2 bases and J dropped 5 bases, with 15 bases sitting between them. Germline CDR1 reads DFQATT; CDR2 reads SNEGSKA (reference sequence). The CDR3 loop spans 14 amino acids. The CDR3: CSARISGGGTEAFF. Written as DNA, the CDR3 is TGCAGTGCTAGAATATCGGGGGGGGGAACTGAAGCTTTCTTT.

This clonotype came up a few times. The chain is built from TRBV19 and TRBJ1-2; no definite D call. The CDR3 totals 14 residues. Germline V gene lookup returns CDR1 LNHDA and CDR2 SQIVND (reference sequence). V shed 8 bases and J shed 4 bases, with 17 bases lying between them. In DNA form, the CDR3 reads TGTGCCAGTCACCCGGTGGCGGGTGGCTATGGCTACACCTTC. It specifies CASHPVAGGYGYTF.

V is TRBV20-1 and J is TRBJ2-2, with 11 bases lining up with TRBD2. The CDR3 loop spans 15 amino acids. The V segment lost 4 bases and the J segment 5 bases; nucleotides outside the gene matches: 6. Per the germline V gene, CDR1 is DFQATT and CDR2 is SNEGSKA (reference sequence). The CDR3, as DNA: TGCAGTGCTATCTTTAGCGGGGGGGTTACCGGGGAGCTGTTTTTT. The encoded protein is CSAIFSGGVTGELFF.

The V gene is TRBV20-1, the J gene TRBJ1-5; D is unclear. Trimming took off 5 bases at V and 2 bases at J, with 13 bases between the two ends. The CDR3 totals 14 residues. CDR1 and CDR2 (germline): DFQATT, SNEGSKA (reference sequence). CDR3 bases: TGCAGTGCTCCGCGGAGCCTGGGCAATCAGCCCCAGCATTTT. It encodes CSAPRSLGNQPQHF.

There are many counts of this clonotype. The chain is built from TRBV12-3 or TRBV12-4 and TRBJ2-1; tentative D call: TRBD1 (5 bases). Trimming pared 3 bases from V and 0 bases from J, leaving 15 bases between. This CDR3 comprises 17 residues. The DNA for the CDR3 is TGTGCCAGCAGTTTCGCCTTCCAAGGGGACTCCTACAATGAGCAGTTCTTC. Residues: CASSFAFQGDSYNEQFF.